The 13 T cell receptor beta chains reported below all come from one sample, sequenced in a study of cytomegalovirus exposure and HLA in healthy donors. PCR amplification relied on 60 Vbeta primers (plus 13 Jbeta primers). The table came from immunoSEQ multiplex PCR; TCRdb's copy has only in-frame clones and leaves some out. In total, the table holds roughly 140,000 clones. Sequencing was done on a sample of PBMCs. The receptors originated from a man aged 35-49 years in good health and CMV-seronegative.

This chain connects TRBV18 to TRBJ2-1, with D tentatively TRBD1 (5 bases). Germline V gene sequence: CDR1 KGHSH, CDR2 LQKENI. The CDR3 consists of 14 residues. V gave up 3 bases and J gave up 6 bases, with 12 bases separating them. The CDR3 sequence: CASSPPGRANEQFF. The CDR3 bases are TGTGCCAGCTCACCCCCCGGCAGGGCCAATGAGCAGTTCTTC.

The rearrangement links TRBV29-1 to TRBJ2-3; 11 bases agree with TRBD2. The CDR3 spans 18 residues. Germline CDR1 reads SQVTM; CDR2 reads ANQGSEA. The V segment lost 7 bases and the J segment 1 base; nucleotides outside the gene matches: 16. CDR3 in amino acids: CSAQGGSGGALGTDTQYF. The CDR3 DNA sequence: TGCAGCGCCCAGGGGGGTAGCGGGGGGGCCTTAGGCACAGATACGCAGTATTTT.

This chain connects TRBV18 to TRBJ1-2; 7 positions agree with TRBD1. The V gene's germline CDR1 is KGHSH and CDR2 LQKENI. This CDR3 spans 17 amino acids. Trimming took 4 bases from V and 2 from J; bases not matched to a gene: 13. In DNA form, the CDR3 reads TGTGCCAGCTCACAAAGTTTAGCCGGGACAGCAAACTATGGCTACACCTTC. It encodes CASSQSLAGTANYGYTF. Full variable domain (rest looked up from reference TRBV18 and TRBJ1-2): NAGVMQNPRHLVRRRGQEARLRCSPMKGHSHVYWYRQLPEEGLKFMVYLQKENIIDESGMPKERFSAEFPKEGPSILRIQQVVRGDSAAYFCASSQSLAGTANYGYTFGSGTRLTVV.

CDR3 loop: CASSVGHRGRQTQYF. The CDR3 DNA follows: TGTGCCAGCAGCGTAGGACACAGGGGTAGGCAGACCCAGTACTTC. This rearrangement joins TRBV9 to TRBJ2-5; the match to TRBD1 covers 7 bases. The V gene end was trimmed by 0 bases and the J gene end by 6 bases; junction bases not matched to a gene: 8. CDR3 length: 15 amino acids. Germline V gene sequence: CDR1 SGDLS, CDR2 YYNGEE.

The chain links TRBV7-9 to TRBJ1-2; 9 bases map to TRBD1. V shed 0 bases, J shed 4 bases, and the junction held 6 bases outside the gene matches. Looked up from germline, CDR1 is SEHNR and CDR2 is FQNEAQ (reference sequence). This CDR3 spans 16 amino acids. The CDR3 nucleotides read TGTGCCAGCAGCTTAGCCGGGACAGGGTACGCCTATGGCTACACCTTC. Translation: CASSLAGTGYAYGYTF.

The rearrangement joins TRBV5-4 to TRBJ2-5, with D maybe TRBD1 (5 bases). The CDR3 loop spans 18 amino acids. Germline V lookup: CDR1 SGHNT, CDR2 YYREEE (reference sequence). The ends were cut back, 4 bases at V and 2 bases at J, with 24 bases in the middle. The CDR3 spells CASSRLNIRTYHQETQYF. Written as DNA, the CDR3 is TGTGCCAGCAGCCGACTCAATATTCGGACATACCATCAAGAGACCCAGTACTTC.

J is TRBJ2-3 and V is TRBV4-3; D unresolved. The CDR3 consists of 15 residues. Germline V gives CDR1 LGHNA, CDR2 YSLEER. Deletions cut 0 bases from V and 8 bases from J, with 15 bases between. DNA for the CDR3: TGCGCCAGCAGCCAAGATCGAGGCTATCAAGGTACGCAGTATTTT. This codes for CASSQDRGYQGTQYF.

The CDR3 nucleotides read TGTGCCAGCAGCTCCCGGTCGGGAGGAGGACAAAAAAGAGGCAATGAGCAGTTCTTC. Translation gives CASSSRSGGGQKRGNEQFF. This chain connects TRBV7-2 to TRBJ2-1; 7 nucleotides agree with TRBD2. Germline values: CDR1 SGHTA, CDR2 FQGNSA. The trim removed 4 bases at V and 6 bases at J, leaving 21 bases unmatched. CDR3 length: 19 residues.

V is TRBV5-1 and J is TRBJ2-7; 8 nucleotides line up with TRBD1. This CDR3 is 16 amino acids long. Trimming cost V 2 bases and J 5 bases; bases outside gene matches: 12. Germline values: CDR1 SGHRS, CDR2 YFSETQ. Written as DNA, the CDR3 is TGCGCCAGCAGCTTTAGACAGGGGCCGGAGTTGAACGAGCAGTACTTC. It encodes CASSFRQGPELNEQYF.

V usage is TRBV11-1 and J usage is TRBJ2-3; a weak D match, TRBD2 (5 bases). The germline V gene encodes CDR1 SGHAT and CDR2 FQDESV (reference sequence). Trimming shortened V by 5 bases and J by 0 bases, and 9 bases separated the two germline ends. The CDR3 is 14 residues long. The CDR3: CASSPRTSTDTQYF. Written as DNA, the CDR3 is TGTGCCAGCAGCCCGAGGACTAGCACAGATACGCAGTATTTT.

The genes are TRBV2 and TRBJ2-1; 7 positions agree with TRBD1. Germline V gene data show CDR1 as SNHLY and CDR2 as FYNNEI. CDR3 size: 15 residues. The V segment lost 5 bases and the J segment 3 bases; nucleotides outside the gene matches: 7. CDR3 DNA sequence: TGTGCCAGCAGTCCCGGGACAGAAAGCTACAATGAGCAGTTCTTC. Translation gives CASSPGTESYNEQFF.

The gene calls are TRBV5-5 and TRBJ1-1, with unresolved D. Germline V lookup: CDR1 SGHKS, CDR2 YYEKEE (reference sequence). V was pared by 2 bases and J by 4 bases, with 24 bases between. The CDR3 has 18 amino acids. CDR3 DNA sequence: TGTGCCAGCAGCTTAACACAGCGGAATCAAGGATGGAGCACTGAAGCTTTCTTT. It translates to CASSLTQRNQGWSTEAFF.

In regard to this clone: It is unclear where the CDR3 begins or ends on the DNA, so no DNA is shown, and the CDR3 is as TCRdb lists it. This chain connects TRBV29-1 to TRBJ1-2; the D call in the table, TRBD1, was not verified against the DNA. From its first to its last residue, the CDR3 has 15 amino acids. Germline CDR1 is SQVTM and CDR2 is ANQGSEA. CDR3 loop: CSVGPGQLTNYGYTF.